The 4 T cell receptor beta chains below come from one sample, sequenced in a study of blood T cell repertoires in COVID-19. Assay: immunoSEQ multiplex PCR; the TCRdb copy retains only in-frame clones and omits some. Of under 130,000 clones detected, approximately 90% appear once; the ten largest clones hold 3.1%. The sequenced sample was peripheral blood. These receptors came from a man aged 50-59 years in a cohort sampled during active COVID-19.

J is TRBJ2-5 and V is TRBV9; 7 nucleotides match TRBD1. The CDR3 runs 13 residues. The germline gives CDR1 SGDLS, CDR2 YYNGEE. J gave up 6 bases and V 2 bases, and 4 bases lay outside the gene matches. The CDR3 region is CASSVDRVQTQYF. The CDR3 region has the DNA TGTGCCAGCAGCGTCGACAGGGTCCAGACCCAGTACTTC.

This sequence joins TRBV5-1 and TRBJ2-5; 11 bases are a match to TRBD1. The V and J ends lost 1 base and 4 bases, in that order; junction bases with no gene match: 6. The CDR3 extends over 16 amino acids. Germline V gene data show CDR1 as SGHRS and CDR2 as YFSETQ. In nucleotides, the CDR3 is TGCGCCAGCAGCTTGACCGGGACAGGGGGGAGAGAGACCCAGTACTTC. Translated: CASSLTGTGGRETQYF.

In this sample, this clone turned up a few times. This chain links TRBV28 with TRBJ2-5; 10 nucleotides match TRBD2. The CDR3 is made up of 16 amino acids. Germline CDR1 MDHEN, CDR2 SYDVKM. V trimming: 5 bases; J trimming: 0 bases; junction bases outside the gene matches: 6. Here the CDR3 reads CASSISLAGDQETQYF. CDR3 in DNA: TGTGCCAGCAGTATCAGTCTAGCGGGGGACCAAGAGACCCAGTACTTC.

As concerns this clone: Other nucleotide sequences from this sample produce the same CDR3. The chain has TRBV5-5 and TRBJ1-3; tentative D call: TRBD1 (5 bases). CDR1 and CDR2 (germline): SGHKS, YYEKEE (reference sequence). V gave up 3 bases and J gave up 1 base, with 8 bases separating them. The CDR3 runs 14 residues. The CDR3: CASSSSGSGNTIYF. The CDR3 DNA reads TGTGCCAGCAGCTCCTCAGGGTCTGGAAACACCATATATTTT.